The TCR beta chain under discussion was sequenced for a study of control samples from healthy donors and cancer patients. The CDR3 spans 16 residues. The trim removed 5 bases at V and 7 bases at J, leaving 14 bases unmatched. CDR1 and CDR2 (germline): SGHNT, YENEEA. Some clones are missing from TCRdb's copy, which holds only in-frame ones; the method was immunoSEQ multiplex PCR. Of more than 35,000 clones in the sample, approximately 94% are singletons; the top ten hold more than 20%. The sequence was obtained from a man between 60 and 75 years old in good health. The sample was blood. The chain joins TRBV11-3 to TRBJ2-1, with 7 bases that match TRBD2. CDR3 sequence (DNA): TGTGCCAGCAGCGATCTCGCACTGGGACTATTAAATGAGCAGTTCTTC. It yields the protein CASSDLALGLLNEQFF. The full variable domain, completed using reference TRBV11-3 and TRBJ2-1, is EAGVVQSPRYKIIEKKQPVAFWCNPISGHNTLYWYLQNLGQGPELLIRYENEEAVDDSQLPKDRFSAERLKGVDSTLKIQPAELGDSAVYLCASSDLALGLLNEQFFGPGTRLTVL.